These T cell receptor beta chains were read from a single sample in a study of tumor and adjacent non-tumor tissue in lung cancer. TCRdb re-derived calls from the multiplex PCR reads in MiXCR, one entry per CDR3 protein. The sample has around 66,000 distinct CDR3 sequences; about 80% are singletons. The sequencing sample was made of lung tumor tissue. These receptors all stem from a man aged 55-75 years with non-small cell lung cancer. The CDR3 runs from the conserved cysteine through the conserved F or W. Fields, in order: clone size, J gene, V gene, D gene, CDR3 length, CDR3 protein, CDR3 DNA. A D gene is named only where the DNA matches it firmly. Clone size is not always given. Where it is, it says once, few, many or a class for expanded clones.

clone size: NA
J gene: TRBJ2-7
V gene: TRBV11-1
D gene: NA
CDR3 length: 13
CDR3 protein: CASSPGSVGVQYF
CDR3 DNA: TGTGCCAGCAGCCCCGGGTCGGTGGGGGTGCAGTACTTC

clone size: NA
J gene: TRBJ2-2
V gene: TRBV20-1
D gene: TRBD2
CDR3 length: 13
CDR3 protein: CSASGLEYGELFF
CDR3 DNA: TGCAGTGCTAGTGGACTAGAATACGGGGAGCTGTTTTTT

clone size: NA
J gene: TRBJ2-3
V gene: TRBV20-1
D gene: TRBD2
CDR3 length: 15
CDR3 protein: CGADGLAGSTDTQYF
CDR3 DNA: TGCGGTGCTGATGGATTAGCGGGGAGCACAGATACGCAGTATTTT

clone size: NA
J gene: TRBJ2-7
V gene: TRBV6-5
D gene: TRBD1
CDR3 length: 14
CDR3 protein: CTSSSGTGFYEQYF
CDR3 DNA: TGTACCAGCAGTTCGGGGACAGGTTTCTACGAGCAGTATTTC

clone size: many
J gene: TRBJ2-4
V gene: TRBV5-1
D gene: TRBD2
CDR3 length: 15
CDR3 protein: CASSLAGDTSGIQYF
CDR3 DNA: TGCGCCAGCAGCTTAGCGGGAGACACGAGTGGCATTCAGTACTTC

clone size: NA
J gene: TRBJ2-2
V gene: TRBV11-3
D gene: NA
CDR3 length: 13
CDR3 protein: CASRADFTGGLFF
CDR3 DNA: TGTGCCAGCAGGGCAGACTTCACCGGGGGGCTATTTTTT

clone size: many
J gene: TRBJ1-2
V gene: TRBV28
D gene: NA
CDR3 length: 15
CDR3 protein: CASSPPGDSYYGYTF
CDR3 DNA: TGTGCCAGCAGCCCCCCGGGGGATTCCTACTATGGCTACACCTTC

clone size: NA
J gene: TRBJ2-7
V gene: TRBV6-6
D gene: NA
CDR3 length: 12
CDR3 protein: CASSFWAYEQYF
CDR3 DNA: TGTGCCAGCAGTTTCTGGGCCTACGAGCAGTACTTC

clone size: NA
J gene: TRBJ2-3
V gene: TRBV6-5
D gene: TRBD1
CDR3 length: 14
CDR3 protein: CVSSRTTGEKPQYF
CDR3 DNA: TGTGTCAGCAGTCGCACGACAGGGGAGAAGCCCCAGTATTTT

clone size: NA
J gene: TRBJ1-1
V gene: TRBV11-1
D gene: NA
CDR3 length: 13
CDR3 protein: CASSLNPGERASF
CDR3 DNA: TGTGCCAGCAGCTTAAACCCCGGGGAACGTGCTTCCTTT

clone size: NA
J gene: TRBJ2-3
V gene: TRBV28
D gene: TRBD1
CDR3 length: 15
CDR3 protein: CASINRGYSTDTQFF
CDR3 DNA: TGTGCCAGCATTAACAGGGGATACAGCACAGATACGCAGTTTTTT

clone size: NA
J gene: TRBJ2-7
V gene: TRBV6-1
D gene: TRBD2
CDR3 length: 15
CDR3 protein: CASKYASGNQDEQYF
CDR3 DNA: TGTGCAAGCAAGTATGCTAGCGGGAACCAGGACGAGCAGTACTTC

clone size: NA
J gene: TRBJ2-7
V gene: TRBV20-1
D gene: NA
CDR3 length: 13
CDR3 protein: CSGLARNSYEQYF
CDR3 DNA: TGCAGTGGCTTAGCGAGGAATTCCTACGAGCAGTATTTC

clone size: NA
J gene: TRBJ2-7
V gene: TRBV5-5
D gene: NA
CDR3 length: 11
CDR3 protein: CVSSSKVEQYF
CDR3 DNA: TGTGTCAGCAGCTCAAAGGTCGAGCAATACTTC

clone size: NA
J gene: TRBJ2-3
V gene: TRBV10-2
D gene: NA
CDR3 length: 17
CDR3 protein: CDSTDLSGHSRTDKQYF
CDR3 DNA: TGCGACAGCACGGACTTGAGCGGACACTCGCGCACAGATAAGCAGTATTTT

clone size: NA
J gene: TRBJ1-1
V gene: TRBV6-1
D gene: TRBD1
CDR3 length: 16
CDR3 protein: CVSRGIGTGLVTEAFF
CDR3 DNA: TGTGTCAGCAGAGGGATCGGGACAGGGCTCGTCACTGAAGCTTTCTTT

clone size: NA
J gene: TRBJ1-2
V gene: TRBV6-5
D gene: TRBD1
CDR3 length: 17
CDR3 protein: CVSSSSHRGTANYGYTF
CDR3 DNA: TGTGTCAGCAGTTCATCGCACAGGGGGACTGCTAACTATGGTTACACCTTC

clone size: NA
J gene: TRBJ2-7
V gene: TRBV20-1
D gene: TRBD1
CDR3 length: 12
CDR3 protein: CTARDRADEQYF
CDR3 DNA: TGCACTGCGAGGGACAGAGCTGACGAACAGTACTTC

clone size: few
J gene: TRBJ2-2
V gene: TRBV11-1
D gene: NA
CDR3 length: 14
CDR3 protein: CVSGYTSGTGELFF
CDR3 DNA: TGTGTCAGCGGCTATACTAGTGGCACCGGAGAGCTGTTTTTT

clone size: NA
J gene: TRBJ2-7
V gene: TRBV5-5
D gene: NA
CDR3 length: 13
CDR3 protein: CAIRLTPGYEQYF
CDR3 DNA: TGTGCCATCAGGTTGACCCCAGGATACGAGCAGTACTTC

clone size: NA
J gene: TRBJ2-3
V gene: TRBV6-5
D gene: NA
CDR3 length: 15
CDR3 protein: CASSYSGDGRDTQYF
CDR3 DNA: TGTGCCAGCAGTTACTCGGGGGACGGTAGAGATACGCAGTATTTT

clone size: NA
J gene: TRBJ1-1
V gene: TRBV6-1
D gene: NA
CDR3 length: 13
CDR3 protein: CASRVGANTEAFF
CDR3 DNA: TGTGCCAGCCGCGTCGGGGCAAACACTGAAGCTTTCTTT

clone size: NA
J gene: TRBJ2-1
V gene: TRBV12-3/TRBV12-4
D gene: NA
CDR3 length: 15
CDR3 protein: CASSFPQRDKNEQFF
CDR3 DNA: TGTGCCAGCAGTTTCCCTCAGCGTGACAAGAATGAGCAGTTCTTC